Shown below are 21 T cell receptor beta chains from a single sample sequenced in a study of T-cell memory formation after mild COVID-19 (dated by TCRdb to about 2021). Libraries came from 5' RACE. The run used an Illumina NovaSeq 6000. The raw public reads went through TCRdb reprocessing: fastp at Q25, MiXCR clone calling, in-frame beta chains kept. Every distinct CDR3 protein forms one entry, paired with its most common genes and DNA. This sample lists approximately 210,000 distinct CDR3 sequences; roughly 30% were detected once. Roughly 11% of the sample is taken by the ten largest. The sample taken for sequencing was PBMCs or a T cell subset sorted from them (not recorded which). The origin of the receptors is an adult woman who had mild COVID-19 (a few samples of this study predate the infection). The sample titles of this study are shuffled in the database, so cell type and time point are left out; the donor was told from shared clones.

The sample holds a few counts of this clonotype. V usage is TRBV29-1 and J usage is TRBJ1-1; TRBD1 might be the D (5 bases). The CDR3 contains 13 residues. Germline V gene data show CDR1 as SQVTM and CDR2 as ANQGSEA. V lost 1 base and J lost 2, with 8 bases in between. The CDR3 loop is CSVEAGTNTEAFF. Written as DNA, the CDR3 is TGCAGCGTTGAAGCAGGGACTAACACTGAAGCTTTCTTT. The full variable domain, its missing parts supplied by reference TRBV29-1 and TRBJ1-1, is SAVISQKPSRDICQRGTSLTIQCQVDSQVTMMFWYRQQPGQSLTLIATANQGSEATYESGFVIDKFPISRPNLTFSTLTVSNMSPEDSSIYLCSVEAGTNTEAFFGQGTRLTVV.

V is TRBV18 and J is TRBJ2-3, with 13 nucleotides matching TRBD2. This CDR3 region has 18 residues. Trimming took 3 bases from V and 0 from J; bases not matched to a gene: 6. From germline, CDR1 is KGHSH and CDR2 LQKENI. CDR3 region: CASSPGLAGVGSTDTQYF. The CDR3 DNA reads as TGTGCCAGCTCACCCGGACTAGCGGGAGTCGGGAGCACAGATACGCAGTATTTT.

V is TRBV9 and J is TRBJ1-1; tentative D call: TRBD1 (5 bases). This CDR3 has 12 amino acids. Germline V gene sequence: CDR1 SGDLS, CDR2 YYNGEE. V was shortened by 5 bases and J by 10 bases, with 15 bases between the two germline ends. The CDR3 DNA is TGTGCCAGCAGTCCGGGGACGAGGTTAGCTTTCTTT. Its protein product is CASSPGTRLAFF.

This clonotype has more than one count but fewer than ten. V is TRBV7-8 and J is TRBJ2-2, with D uncertain. Germline CDR1 is SGHVS and CDR2 is FQNEAQ. Trimming took off 2 bases at V and 4 bases at J, with 8 bases between the two ends. The CDR3 totals 14 residues. Written as DNA, the CDR3 is TGTGCCAGCAGCTTATGGCTGGGCACCGGGGAGCTGTTTTTT. It specifies CASSLWLGTGELFF.

The chain is built from TRBV20-1 and TRBJ1-1, with D maybe TRBD1 (5 bases). Trimming took 1 base from V and 4 from J, leaving 13 bases between them. Germline V CDR1 and CDR2: DFQATT, SNEGSKA (reference sequence). The CDR3 consists of 14 residues. In nucleotides, the CDR3 is TGCAGTGCTAGAGTTCCAGGGATGGGCACTGAAGCTTTCTTT. Amino acids: CSARVPGMGTEAFF.

This chain joins TRBV3-1 and TRBJ1-4, with D possibly matching TRBD1 (5 bases). CDR3 length equals 16 residues. Germline V gene data show CDR1 as LGHDT and CDR2 as YNNKEL (reference sequence). V lost 1 base and J lost 4, with 13 bases in between. The CDR3 DNA reads TGTGCCAGCAGCCAAGCGTCTGGGGCCCTTAATGAAAAACTGTTTTTT. Translating it yields CASSQASGALNEKLFF. Drawing the rest from reference TRBV3-1 and TRBJ1-4, the complete variable domain is DTAVSQTPKYLVTQMGNDKSIKCEQNLGHDTMYWYKQDSKKFLKIMFSYNNKELIINETVPNRFSPKSPDKAHLNLHINSLELGDSAVYFCASSQASGALNEKLFFGSGTQLSVL.

This clonotype was observed a handful of times. This sequence joins TRBV5-6 and TRBJ2-7, with D maybe TRBD1 (6 bases). The ends were cut back, 0 bases at V and 3 bases at J, with 10 bases in the middle. Germline assignment: CDR1 SGHDT and CDR2 YYEEEE. CDR3 size: 14 residues. This CDR3 is CASSLEQGNYEQYF. The CDR3 DNA sequence: TGTGCCAGCAGCTTGGAACAGGGCAACTACGAGCAGTACTTC. The variable domain in full, completed from reference TRBV5-6 and TRBJ2-7, reads DAGVTQSPTHLIKTRGQQVTLRCSPKSGHDTVSWYQQALGQGPQFIFQYYEEEERQRGNFPDRFSGHQFPNYSSELNVNALLLGDSALYLCASSLEQGNYEQYFGPGTRLTVT.

The gene calls are TRBV7-9 and TRBJ1-1; no reliable D call. Trimming took off 7 bases at V and 6 bases at J, with 12 bases between the two ends. Germline-derived CDR1 and CDR2 are SEHNR and FQNEAQ (reference sequence). There are 12 residues in the CDR3. CDR3 amino acids: CASTPGSSEAFF. As DNA, the CDR3 is TGTGCCAGCACCCCTGGTTCATCTGAAGCTTTCTTT.

The chain couples TRBV7-2 to TRBJ2-7; 9 bases match TRBD2. With 2 bases clipped from V and 2 bases from J, the junction kept 7 bases outside the gene matches. CDR1 is SGHTA, CDR2 FQGNSA, per germline. This CDR3 is built from 16 residues. CDR3 DNA: TGTGCCAGCAGCTTAATCGCCGCGGGAGGGCCCTACGAGCAGTACTTC. It specifies CASSLIAAGGPYEQYF.

V usage is TRBV29-1 and J usage is TRBJ1-2, with 11 nucleotides matching TRBD1. CDR1 is SQVTM, CDR2 ANQGSEA, per germline. The V gene end was trimmed by 6 bases and the J gene end by 8 bases; junction bases not matched to a gene: 14. The length of the CDR3 is 15 residues. The CDR3 region has the DNA TGCAGCGTCCCAGCTCTAGGACAGGGGGCGGTAGGCTACACCTTC. The encoded protein is CSVPALGQGAVGYTF.

This clonotype has a handful of counts. The chain has TRBV2 and TRBJ2-7; 7 positions agree with TRBD2. CDR1 is SNHLY, CDR2 FYNNEI, per germline. With V trimmed by 8 bases and J by 2 bases, 18 bases remained unmatched. The CDR3 has 17 residues. CDR3 in amino acids: CASGEHNLAAFTYEQYF. The DNA for the CDR3 is TGTGCCAGCGGGGAGCACAATCTAGCGGCATTTACCTACGAGCAGTACTTC. Drawing the rest from reference TRBV2 and TRBJ2-7, the complete variable domain is EPEVTQTPSHQVTQMGQEVILRCVPISNHLYFYWYRQILGQKVEFLVSFYNNEISEKSEIFDDQFSVERPDGSNFTLKIRSTKLEDSAMYFCASGEHNLAAFTYEQYFGPGTRLTVT.

This clonotype was observed a few times. The chain is built from TRBV5-1 and TRBJ2-7; TRBD1 matches 9 bases. J lost 5 bases, V lost 6 bases, and 9 bases had no gene match. CDR3 length: 14 residues. Germline values: CDR1 SGHRS, CDR2 YFSETQ. CDR3 nucleotides: TGCGCCAGCACATCCGGGACAGGGAACCACGAGCAGTACTTC. Its translation is CASTSGTGNHEQYF.

This clonotype was seen more than once but under ten times. V usage is TRBV7-3 and J usage is TRBJ2-2, with D perhaps given as TRBD1 or TRBD2 (5 bases each). Germline V lookup: CDR1 SGHTA, CDR2 FQGTGA. V shed 5 bases and J shed 1 base, with 23 bases lying between them. The CDR3 loop spans 19 amino acids. This CDR3 is CASSGPGGGFALNTGELFF. In DNA, the CDR3 is TGTGCCAGCAGCGGGCCAGGTGGGGGTTTCGCTTTGAACACCGGGGAGCTGTTTTTT.

The rearrangement joins TRBV30 to TRBJ1-1; a weak D match, TRBD1 (5 bases). The CDR3 covers 15 residues. Trimming removed 1 base at V and 10 bases at J, with 22 bases between. From germline, CDR1 is GTSNPN and CDR2 SVGIG (reference sequence). As DNA, the CDR3 is TGTGCCTGGAGTGGGGGGTTAGGAACACAGGAAGGAGCTTTCTTT. This codes for CAWSGGLGTQEGAFF.

This clonotype came up a few times. The chain joins TRBV20-1 to TRBJ2-7, with 8 bases fitting TRBD1. The CDR3 length is 13 residues. The V and J ends lost 6 bases and 4 bases, in that order; junction bases with no gene match: 8. Germline V CDR1 and CDR2: DFQATT, SNEGSKA (reference sequence). The CDR3 bases are TGCAGTGCAACGGACAGGGATGTGTACGAGCAGTACTTC. It specifies CSATDRDVYEQYF.

This CDR3 reads CASSLSGLPRYF. DNA of the CDR3: TGTGCCAGCAGCCTCTCAGGACTACCTAGGTATTTT. J is TRBJ2-3 and V is TRBV3-1, with D possibly matching TRBD2 (6 bases). Germline CDR1 LGHDT, CDR2 YNNKEL (reference sequence). The CDR3 has 12 amino acids. V gave up 4 bases and J gave up 14 bases, with 16 bases separating them.

The sample holds a few counts of this clonotype. This chain's CDR3 is CASRLRKVGNGHNEQFF. DNA for the CDR3: TGTGCCAGCAGGCTTAGAAAAGTCGGAAACGGTCATAATGAGCAGTTCTTC. This rearrangement joins TRBV11-2 to TRBJ2-1; D gene uncertain. The germline V gene encodes CDR1 SGHAT and CDR2 FQNNGV. The CDR3 is made up of 17 amino acids. Trimming pared 6 bases from V and 7 bases from J, leaving 25 bases between.

The chain joins TRBV15 to TRBJ2-7; D remains unclear. Trimming shortened V by 4 bases and J by 4 bases, and 14 bases separated the two germline ends. CDR1 and CDR2 from the germline V gene are LNHNV and YYDKDF (reference sequence). This CDR3 has 14 residues. CDR3 sequence (DNA): TGTGCCACCAGCATGTCCGGGTTGGCGTACGAGCAGTACTTC. Translation gives CATSMSGLAYEQYF.

V and J are TRBV7-9 and TRBJ2-7, with 8 positions matching TRBD1. This CDR3 spans 14 amino acids. The germline V gene encodes CDR1 SEHNR and CDR2 FQNEAQ (reference sequence). After removal of 5 bases from V and 3 bases from J, the junction contained 6 bases not matched to a gene. This CDR3 reads CASSQRDRIYEQYF. DNA of the CDR3: TGTGCCAGCAGCCAACGGGACAGGATCTACGAGCAGTACTTC.

V is TRBV20-1 and J is TRBJ2-7; 8 positions agree with TRBD1. CDR1 DFQATT and CDR2 SNEGSKA come from the germline V gene (reference sequence). CDR3 size: 14 residues. The junction had 11 bases not matched to a gene; V was cut back by 3 bases and J by 7 bases. CDR3 sequence reads: CSARSDRGGLEQYF. The CDR3 DNA reads TGCAGTGCTAGGTCAGACAGGGGCGGGCTGGAGCAGTACTTC.

This clonotype was observed a few times. The gene calls are TRBV29-1 and TRBJ2-7, with D tentatively TRBD2 (5 bases). Germline CDR1 is SQVTM and CDR2 is ANQGSEA. The CDR3 contains 15 residues. V lost 3 bases and J lost 0, with 15 bases in between. The chain's CDR3 is CSVEDPFGDSYEQYF. For the CDR3, the DNA is TGCAGCGTTGAGGACCCGTTCGGGGACTCCTACGAGCAGTACTTC.